This T cell receptor beta chain was recovered during a study of regulatory T cells in long-lasting Graves disease. For this clonotype: Its antigen is still unknown.

In building TCR beta libraries, iRepertoire HTBI primers were used together with Arm-PCR of CDR3 regions. TCRdb re-analysed the multiplex PCR reads in MiXCR, keeping a single row per CDR3 protein. This sample carries about 420,000 distinct CDR3 sequences, roughly a quarter of them seen once, and the ten largest clones take approximately 25%. Study-level points and caveats: Persistent disease preferred TRBV28, TRBJ1-2 and TRBJ2-5; new disease, TRBV20-1 and TRBJ2-1.

Time point: persistent/refractory GD, antithyroid drugs over 5 years with positive TRAb. There was RNA extracted from PBMCs, and the TCR library was made from it. In Xi'an, China, an endocrinology department was the source of patients. Trimming at V came to 8 bases and at J to 2 bases, leaving 9 bases not matched to a gene. Germline V gene lookup returns CDR1 SEHNR and CDR2 FQNEAQ (reference sequence). The CDR3 length is 16 residues. The chain carries TRBV7-9 and TRBJ2-2; 9 nucleotides match TRBD1. The material sequenced was peripheral blood mononuclear cells (PBMCs), taken when the disease was refractory, from a patient treated with antithyroid drugs. This sequence originates from a female donor with Graves disease. Written as DNA, the CDR3 is TGTGCCAGCCCTGCTCCGACAGGGGGTAACACCGGGGAGCTGTTTTTT. Translation gives CASPAPTGGNTGELFF.